The 31 T cell receptor beta chains below all came from one sample that was sequenced in a study of T cells in Graves' hyperthyroidism and ophthalmopathy. RNA transcripts yielded amplified TCR beta CDR3 regions. The TCR CDR3 was amplified in a first-round RT-PCR using the HTBI primer set. Via MiXCR, TCRdb re-called the multiplex PCR reads, giving one row per CDR3 protein. The table shows about 300,000 distinct CDR3 sequences, with 13% occurring only once. Sequenced input: blood. The source of these receptors is a woman aged 30 to 39 with Graves' hyperthyroidism that later progressed to Graves' ophthalmopathy.

At least ten counts were recorded for this clonotype. This chain connects TRBV2 to TRBJ1-2; D unresolved. V gave up 6 bases and J gave up 5 bases, with 19 bases separating them. CDR3 length: 15 residues. CDR1 is SNHLY and CDR2 is FYNNEI in the germline V gene. CDR3 coding DNA: TGTGCCAGCAGGCCCAACGAGGGTTCGGCATATGGCTACACCTTC. It translates to CASRPNEGSAYGYTF. Looking up the rest from reference TRBV2 and TRBJ1-2 gives the full variable domain: EPEVTQTPSHQVTQMGQEVILRCVPISNHLYFYWYRQILGQKVEFLVSFYNNEISEKSEIFDDQFSVERPDGSNFTLKIRSTKLEDSAMYFCASRPNEGSAYGYTFGSGTRLTVV.

This clonotype has at least ten counts. This sequence joins TRBV6-1 and TRBJ2-2, with a possible D match to TRBD2 (5 bases). V lost 6 bases to trimming and J lost 3 bases, with 14 bases between them. CDR1 is MNHNS, CDR2 SASEGT, per germline. CDR3 length: 15 residues. The CDR3 DNA is TGTGCCAGCAGAGAGGGCAAAGTATACACCGGGGAGCTGTTTTTT. Its protein is CASREGKVYTGELFF.

This clonotype was seen many times. The chain recombines TRBV6-2 or TRBV6-3 with TRBJ2-1; D may be TRBD2 (5 bases). Trimming removed 2 bases from V and 5 bases from J, with 16 bases in between. The CDR3 is made up of 16 amino acids. From germline, CDR1 is MNHEY and CDR2 SVGEGT. The chain's CDR3 is CASSYTLTTNHNEQFF. CDR3 DNA: TGTGCCAGCAGTTACACCTTAACGACTAATCACAATGAGCAGTTCTTC.

This clonotype was detected many times. The V and J genes are TRBV2 and TRBJ1-2; D gene unclear. Germline lookup yields CDR1 SNHLY and CDR2 FYNNEI. V lost 10 bases and J 3 bases, leaving 15 bases between the germline ends. The CDR3 length is 13 residues. The CDR3 protein is CATINGQDYGYTF. CDR3 in DNA: TGTGCCACCATCAACGGGCAGGACTATGGCTACACCTTC.

This clonotype was recorded many times. This chain connects TRBV5-1 to TRBJ2-1; 10 bases align to TRBD2. The V and J ends lost 0 bases and 7 bases, in that order; junction bases with no gene match: 7. The CDR3 covers 16 residues. From germline, CDR1 is SGHRS and CDR2 YFSETQ. As DNA, the CDR3 is TGCGCCAGCAGCTTGGGATTAGCGGGAGGATGGAATGAGCAGTTCTTC. It codes for CASSLGLAGGWNEQFF.

This clonotype was counted ten times or more. The chain uses TRBV12-3 or TRBV12-4 and TRBJ1-4; D might be TRBD1 (5 bases). The CDR3 runs 14 residues. The V and J ends lost 5 bases and 3 bases respectively, with 10 bases between them. Here the CDR3 DNA reads TGTGCCAGCAGTGGCGACAGAGCTAATGAAAAACTGTTTTTT. It yields the protein CASSGDRANEKLFF.

The chain couples TRBV20-1 to TRBJ2-2; 13 nucleotides align to TRBD2. CDR1 DFQATT and CDR2 SNEGSKA come from the germline V gene (reference sequence). Trimming cost V 0 bases and J 5 bases; bases outside gene matches: 9. This CDR3 has 18 amino acids. CDR3 DNA sequence: TGCAGTGCTAGAGATCGTCTACTAGCGGGAGGGGGAACCGGGGAGCTGTTTTTT. Translating gives CSARDRLLAGGGTGELFF.

This clonotype was counted ten times or more. The V call is TRBV12-3 or TRBV12-4, the J call TRBJ2-1; D is undetermined. The germline V and J ends were trimmed by 4 bases and 2 bases, with 18 bases remaining between them. The CDR3 has 17 amino acids. This CDR3 is CASSSPRLPKTYNEQFF. The CDR3 DNA reads as TGTGCCAGCAGTTCCCCCCGCCTGCCGAAGACCTACAATGAGCAGTTCTTC.

V is TRBV7-2 and J is TRBJ1-3; no definite D call. Trimming cost V 7 bases and J 3 bases, with 10 bases left between them. The CDR3 contains 13 residues. From germline, CDR1 is SGHTA and CDR2 FQGNSA. As DNA, the CDR3 is TGTGCCAGCATCGACAAGATTGGAAACACCATATATTTT. Translated, it gives CASIDKIGNTIYF.

This clonotype occurred many times. The chain links TRBV7-9 to TRBJ2-3; 8 nucleotides line up with TRBD2. V lost 7 bases to trimming and J lost 4 bases; unmatched junction nucleotides: 1. The CDR3 sequence is 12 residues long. Germline V gene sequence: CDR1 SEHNR, CDR2 FQNEAQ (reference sequence). CDR3 sequence (DNA): TGTGCCAGCAACGGGGGGGCAGATACGCAGTATTTT. Its translation: CASNGGADTQYF.

This clonotype appeared many times. The chain links TRBV28 to TRBJ2-3; D not certain. Between the trimmed V and J ends, which lost 10 bases and 2 bases, there was a span of 10 bases. CDR1 is MDHEN, CDR2 SYDVKM, per germline. This CDR3 region has 12 residues. CDR3 amino acids: CATAGTTDTQYF. CDR3 DNA sequence: TGTGCCACCGCCGGCACCACAGATACGCAGTATTTT. Variable domain in full (rest from reference TRBV28 and TRBJ2-3): DVKVTQSSRYLVKRTGEKVFLECVQDMDHENMFWYRQDPGLGLRLIYFSYDVKMKEKGDIPEGYSVSREKKERFSLILESASTNQTSMYLCATAGTTDTQYFGPGTRLTVL.

This clonotype was counted at least ten times. The chain carries TRBV3-2 and TRBJ1-5. TRBV3-2 is annotated as a pseudogene. This CDR3 is built from 19 residues. As DNA, the CDR3 is TGTGCCAGCAGCCTTCCCTTAACTGGTCGGATCGCCGTTATTCAGCCCCAGCATTTT. Encoded protein: CASSLPLTGRIAVIQPQHF.

This chain links TRBV7-9 with TRBJ2-3; TRBD1 agrees at 10 bases. With V trimmed by 8 bases and J by 5 bases, 7 bases remained unmatched. The CDR3 runs 14 residues. Germline CDR1 is SEHNR and CDR2 is FQNEAQ (reference sequence). CDR3 protein: CASGGQGVGDTQYF. DNA for the CDR3: TGTGCCAGCGGAGGACAGGGGGTGGGAGATACGCAGTATTTT.

This clonotype was detected many times. The V and J genes are TRBV28 and TRBJ2-3; 11 nucleotides match TRBD2. This CDR3 contains 15 residues. The V and J ends lost 6 bases and 5 bases, in that order; junction bases with no gene match: 7. Per the germline V gene, CDR1 is MDHEN and CDR2 is SYDVKM. The CDR3 nucleotides read TGTGCCAGCAGCAAACTAGCGGGAGCCCAAGATACGCAGTATTTT. Protein: CASSKLAGAQDTQYF.

The DNA for the CDR3 is TGTGCCAGCAGTTTAACACGGTTTCTCTACGAGCAGTACTTC. It yields the protein CASSLTRFLYEQYF. The V call is TRBV27, the J call TRBJ2-7; D unresolved. V was pared by 2 bases and J by 3 bases, with 11 bases between. The CDR3 length is 14 residues. Germline V gene sequence: CDR1 MNHEY, CDR2 SMNVEV (reference sequence).

Many counts were recorded for this clonotype. V usage is TRBV7-8 and J usage is TRBJ1-1; D possibly corresponds to TRBD1 (6 bases). Germline CDR1 and CDR2: SGHVS and FQNEAQ. There are 15 residues in the CDR3. Trimming removed 5 bases at V and 5 bases at J, with 18 bases between. For the CDR3, the DNA is TGTGCCAGCAGCCCGAGCGGGCAGGGGAGGACTGAAGCTTTCTTT. It is translated as CASSPSGQGRTEAFF. Based on the CDR3 plus reference TRBV7-8 and TRBJ1-1, the full variable domain is GAGVSQSPRYKVAKRGQDVALRCDPISGHVSLFWYQQALGQGPEFLTYFQNEAQLDKSGLPSDRFFAERPEGSVSTLKIQRTQQEDSAVYLCASSPSGQGRTEAFFGQGTRLTVV.

The chain carries TRBV11-1 and TRBJ2-2, with 14 nucleotides matching TRBD2. This CDR3 has 17 amino acids. With V trimmed by 5 bases and J by 5 bases, 7 bases remained unmatched. Germline loops: CDR1 SGHAT, CDR2 FQDESV (reference sequence). CDR3 in amino acids: CASSQRLAGGRTGELFF. The CDR3 DNA follows: TGTGCCAGCAGCCAGAGACTAGCGGGAGGGCGAACCGGGGAGCTGTTTTTT.

A few counts support this clonotype. The chain carries TRBV28 and TRBJ2-5, with 8 positions matching TRBD1. V dropped 9 bases and J dropped 4; count of bases not matched to a gene: 13. The V gene's germline CDR1 is MDHEN and CDR2 SYDVKM. The CDR3 spans 15 residues. The CDR3 spells CASSTPGQERETQYF. The CDR3, as DNA: TGTGCCAGTTCCACCCCGGGACAGGAGAGAGAGACCCAGTACTTC.

This clonotype has ten or more counts. The chain is built from TRBV3-1 and TRBJ1-1, with D maybe TRBD1 (5 bases). Trimming removed 0 bases from V and 5 bases from J, with 7 bases in between. The CDR3 has 13 amino acids. Germline-derived CDR1 and CDR2 are LGHDT and YNNKEL (reference sequence). The CDR3 region has the DNA TGTGCCAGCAGCCAAGACAGGGCGACTGAAGCTTTCTTT. This translates into CASSQDRATEAFF.

This clonotype was observed at least ten times. In nucleotides, the CDR3 is TGTGCCAGCAGTCCTCGGGGGCCATATGGCTACACCTTC. Amino acids: CASSPRGPYGYTF. The rearrangement joins TRBV27 to TRBJ1-2, with D maybe TRBD1 (6 bases). The germline V gene has CDR1 MNHEY and CDR2 SMNVEV (reference sequence). V dropped 5 bases and J dropped 5 bases, with 12 bases sitting between them. CDR3 size: 13 residues.

This clonotype was recorded at least ten times. V and J are TRBV27 and TRBJ2-3; tentative D call: TRBD2 (6 bases). The CDR3 totals 15 residues. CDR1 is MNHEY and CDR2 is SMNVEV in the germline V gene (reference sequence). V lost 5 bases to trimming and J lost 4 bases, with 16 bases between them. CDR3 DNA: TGTGCCAGCAGTCCTCCCGGGCGGGATTCAGATACGCAGTATTTT. Its protein is CASSPPGRDSDTQYF.

This clonotype was seen at least ten times. The J gene is TRBJ2-2, the V gene TRBV30; 8 bases are a match to TRBD1. The CDR3 spans 14 residues. Trimming cost V 3 bases and J 6 bases; bases outside gene matches: 6. CDR1 is GTSNPN, CDR2 SVGIG, per germline (reference sequence). The CDR3 sequence: CAWRRTGTSGELFF. The DNA for the CDR3 is TGTGCCTGGAGGAGGACAGGGACCTCCGGGGAGCTGTTTTTT.

This clonotype was detected ten times or more. This chain connects TRBV11-3 to TRBJ2-1; D gene unclear. CDR1 and CDR2 from the germline V gene are SGHNT and YENEEA. Trimming removed 1 base at V and 8 bases at J, with 15 bases between. The CDR3 is 15 residues long. The CDR3, as DNA: TGTGCCAGCAGCTTAGGAGTCCTAGAATCGGATGAGCAGTTCTTC. It yields the protein CASSLGVLESDEQFF.

This clonotype was found many times. The gene calls are TRBV18 and TRBJ2-7; the D gene is possibly TRBD2 (6 bases). This CDR3 comprises 14 residues. The V gene's germline CDR1 is KGHSH and CDR2 LQKENI. The V end was cut by 2 bases, the J end by 7 bases, with 15 bases between. The CDR3 protein is CASSPGLGREEQYF. The DNA for the CDR3 is TGTGCCAGCTCACCAGGTCTAGGGCGGGAAGAGCAGTACTTC.

V and J are TRBV2 and TRBJ2-1, with TRBD2 identical over 8 bases. From germline, CDR1 is SNHLY and CDR2 FYNNEI. The CDR3 extends over 13 amino acids. With 8 bases clipped from V and 8 bases from J, the junction kept 8 bases outside the gene matches. The DNA for the CDR3 is TGTGCCAGCGCGGGACTAGGGTTATATGAGCAGTTCTTC. It codes for CASAGLGLYEQFF.

This clonotype was detected only a few times. The chain is built from TRBV5-1 and TRBJ2-3, with D possibly matching TRBD2 (6 bases). Trimming cost V 4 bases and J 5 bases, with 17 bases left between them. The CDR3 has 15 amino acids. Germline loops: CDR1 SGHRS, CDR2 YFSETQ. CDR3 nucleotide sequence: TGCGCCAGCAGCCTGGGAGGTGACCAACGAGATACGCAGTATTTT. Protein: CASSLGGDQRDTQYF.

The table lists this clonotype with a few counts. The CDR3 DNA sequence: TGTGCCAGCAGTCTAGCGGGAGACTCTGGGGCCAACGTCCTGACTTTC. Translated, it gives CASSLAGDSGANVLTF. The chain combines TRBV6-2 or TRBV6-3 with TRBJ2-6; the match to TRBD2 covers 10 bases. The V segment lost 5 bases and the J segment 0 bases; nucleotides outside the gene matches: 1. The CDR3 loop spans 16 amino acids. Germline CDR1 and CDR2: MNHEY and SVGEGT.

This clonotype has ten or more counts. V usage is TRBV7-9 and J usage is TRBJ2-5; 7 bases are shared with TRBD1. The CDR3 loop spans 15 amino acids. Germline V CDR1 and CDR2: SEHNR, FQNEAQ (reference sequence). Losses at the gene ends were 0 bases for V and 6 bases for J; bases not matched to a gene: 7. This CDR3 is CASSLALTGAKTQYF. The CDR3 DNA reads as TGTGCCAGCAGCTTAGCGCTTACAGGGGCTAAGACCCAGTACTTC.

As regards this clonotype: The junction differs from germline at one of its ends, possibly a read error. This rearrangement joins TRBV4-1 to TRBJ2-1; possible D gene TRBD2, 5 bases. Germline values: CDR1 MGHRA, CDR2 YSYEKL. This CDR3 contains 15 residues. CDR3 DNA: TGCACCAGCAGCCAAGTGGTCGGCGGGTACAATGAGCAGTTCTTC. It translates to CTSSQVVGGYNEQFF.

This clonotype showed up just a few times. A much larger clone differs from this one at a single base, so this may be a read error. This chain connects TRBV3-1 to TRBJ2-2; no firm D call. The CDR3 consists of 16 residues. V lost 0 bases and J 0 bases, leaving 8 bases between the germline ends. The V gene's germline CDR1 is LGHDT and CDR2 YNNKEL (reference sequence). The CDR3 sequence is CASSQETSTNTGELFF. CDR3 in DNA: TGTGCCAGCAGCCAAGAAACCAGTACGAACACCGGGGAGCTGTTTTTT. Full variable domain (rest looked up from reference TRBV3-1 and TRBJ2-2): DTAVSQTPKYLVTQMGNDKSIKCEQNLGHDTMYWYKQDSKKFLKIMFSYNNKELIINETVPNRFSPKSPDKAHLNLHINSLELGDSAVYFCASSQETSTNTGELFFGEGSRLTVL.

Ten or more counts support this clonotype. The V call is TRBV28, the J call TRBJ2-1; TRBD2 agrees at 8 bases. V trimming: 3 bases; J trimming: 3 bases; junction bases outside the gene matches: 7. The CDR3 is made up of 16 amino acids. CDR1 and CDR2 from the germline V gene are MDHEN and SYDVKM. For the CDR3, the DNA is TGTGCCAGCAGTTTGTTCCGACTAGCGAGCTACAATGAGCAGTTCTTC. Translated: CASSLFRLASYNEQFF.